The entry below describes one T cell receptor beta chain. This clone was detected once. Its recognized antigen is unknown. No per-base quality is available; no much larger clone lies one base away. The source of the sample is a study of early stage breast cancer tumors (dated by TCRdb to between 2016 and 2019). For the wider study: Of the 15 to 20 invasive breast tumors, 12 to 13 were found to be estrogen receptor-positive, progesterone receptor-positive and HER2-negative. A read coverage of roughly 10-fold per sample was achieved on average. The samples as a whole yielded 2 million to 3 million detected templates, corresponding to about 1.1 million unique clonotypes. Of the roughly 12 ER+/PR+/HER2- tumors, eight were classified as invasive ductal carcinomas and four as invasive lobular carcinomas. Broad study findings and their caveats: Chain pairing and functional markers such as CD4, CD8 and FOXP3 were not captured by bulk genomic DNA sequencing of unsorted cells. Tumors showed about 2.4-fold higher T cell density and higher clonality than adjacent normal breast tissue. Enriched TCRB sequences shared across patients were found to be mostly commonly generated sequences that were unlikely to play an important role in the tumor microenvironment. Repertoires from blood and normal breast were more alike than repertoires from blood and tumor, and in about 85% of the 16 patients, comparing each tissue with blood separated tumor from normal. Analysis by tumor subtype was prevented by the small cohort size.

Each sample was amplified in two independent genomic DNA replicates, using 0.5 to 0.6 ug for blood and about 1.6 ug for tumor or normal breast. Following the manufacturer's instructions, the ImmunoSeq Intro kit was used to carry out TCRB sequencing on genomic DNA. For absolute quantification, the approximately 30-cycle multiplex PCR included proprietary primers along with spike-in control sequences. Single-end 150-bp reads were used to sequence an 87-bp fragment spanning the CDR3 plus the flanking V and J genes. Each lane of an Illumina MiSeq running version 3.0 chemistry carried seven multiplexed samples, with two replicates apiece. Turning to the authors' computational methods: The vendor's proprietary pipeline handled the raw data processing, merging both replicates into a single result for each sample. Clonotypes were defined as productive rearrangements sharing the V-gene family, CDR3 amino acid sequence and J-gene segment. Clonality was calculated as 1 minus the normalized Shannon entropy (Pielou evenness) of TCRB abundances. T cell density was estimated by dividing total templates by the number of input cells inferred from the DNA input amount. Recon with default parameters was used to estimate total repertoire diversity and clonality. Tumor-enriched clonotypes were defined as having over 0.1% abundance in tumor and at least 32-fold higher abundance than in normal breast. TCRdb took over this immuneACCESS table, retaining in-frame rearrangements with V and J assigned. Such tables are incomplete; in checked studies, under half of the missing clones stem from an unresolved V gene, and the remainder is unexplained. V and J calls and clone size are given by that table; D and trimming were obtained from the DNA. This sample is represented by fewer than 80,000 clones; less than 90% of them were singletons. Of the sample, 4.7% is held by the ten largest clones.

The study profiled bulk TCR beta-chain repertoires in matched peripheral blood, tumor and adjacent normal breast tissue taken from fewer than 20 patients with early-stage breast cancer. Before surgery, whole blood (roughly 4.5-11 mL) was collected into EDTA tubes and processed within 2 hours. Ficoll-Paque centrifugation in SepMate-50 tubes was used to isolate peripheral blood mononuclear cells. PBMCs were cryopreserved in about 90% FBS with about 10% DMSO in aliquots of roughly 2 to 4.5 million cells and stored in liquid nitrogen. Genomic DNA was extracted with the Qiagen AllPrep DNA/RNA Mini kit. The sequence derives from a person in their forties with breast cancer. Sequencing was done on a sample of blood.

The DNA is TGCGCCAGCAGTCTCCTGGACAGGCCCTCTAACTATGGCTACACCTTC. Its product reads: CASSLLDRPSNYGYTF. Here the chain combines TRBV23-1 and TRBJ1-2; 7 bases in between match TRBD1. TRBV23-1 is an ORF, with its function uncertain. The CDR3 spans 16 residues, from the cysteine through the phenylalanine. The kept DNA is CDR3 alone, 48 bases in frame from the first base. Trimming accounts for 4 bases at V and 0 bases at J, while the number of junction bases matched to no gene is 8.